The 10 T cell receptor beta chains below were found in one sample sequenced in a study of cytomegalovirus exposure and HLA in healthy donors. Only in-frame clones appear in the TCRdb table, and some are missing; sequencing was by immunoSEQ multiplex PCR. Of tens of thousands of clones listed, around 96% are singletons. The sequenced sample consisted of PBMCs. The receptor set was obtained from a man younger than 40 in good health and CMV-seropositive.

This chain uses TRBV18 with TRBJ1-1, with D perhaps TRBD1 (5 bases). Germline lookup yields CDR1 KGHSH and CDR2 LQKENI. The CDR3 is 16 amino acids. The V end lost 0 bases, the J end lost 0 bases, and 11 bases lay between the germline ends. CDR3 coding DNA: TGTGCCAGCTCACCACCGACAGTTTGGATGAACACTGAAGCTTTCTTT. This gives the protein CASSPPTVWMNTEAFF.

The chain links TRBV27 to TRBJ2-1; 14 bases match TRBD2. Germline CDR1 is MNHEY and CDR2 is SMNVEV (reference sequence). The CDR3 loop spans 15 amino acids. Trimming took 10 bases from V and 9 from J; bases not matched to a gene: 11. CDR3 region: CATHQGLAGVREQFF. CDR3 in DNA: TGTGCCACCCACCAGGGACTAGCGGGAGTTCGTGAGCAGTTCTTC.

This chain links TRBV5-1 with TRBJ2-7; TRBD2 agrees at 11 bases. The junction had 2 bases not matched to a gene; V was cut back by 0 bases and J by 6 bases. Germline-derived CDR1 and CDR2 are SGHRS and YFSETQ. CDR3 length: 14 amino acids. The CDR3 here is CASSLGLAGTEQYF. The CDR3 DNA reads as TGCGCCAGCAGCTTGGGACTAGCGGGAACCGAGCAGTACTTC.

This rearrangement joins TRBV27 to TRBJ2-1; 8 bases agree with TRBD1. The CDR3 runs to 17 residues. CDR1 is MNHEY, CDR2 SMNVEV, per germline (reference sequence). Trimming removed 2 bases from V and 6 bases from J; junction bases left unmatched: 12. The CDR3 loop reads CASSLKGQVVSLNEQFF. CDR3 DNA: TGTGCCAGCAGTTTAAAGGGACAGGTGGTTTCTCTCAATGAGCAGTTCTTC.

This clone was seen a single time. The CDR3 sequence is CASSKRGYEQYF. The CDR3 nucleotides are TGTGCCAGCAGTAAAAGGGGCTACGAGCAGTACTTC. The rearrangement links TRBV28 to TRBJ2-7; possible D gene TRBD1, 5 bases. Per germline, CDR1 MDHEN and CDR2 SYDVKM. The CDR3 sequence is 12 residues long. Trimming took 5 bases from V and 3 from J, leaving 8 bases between them.

The chain employs TRBV28 and TRBJ1-3; 8 bases are shared with TRBD1. Germline CDR1 reads MDHEN; CDR2 reads SYDVKM. Trimming at V came to 9 bases and at J to 2 bases, leaving 6 bases not matched to a gene. The CDR3 covers 14 residues. The chain's CDR3 is CASGTGFTGNTIYF. CDR3 sequence (DNA): TGTGCCAGTGGGACAGGTTTCACTGGAAACACCATATATTTT.

The chain employs TRBV6-1 and TRBJ1-1, with TRBD1 as a possible D gene (5 bases). V dropped 1 base and J dropped 0 bases, with 9 bases sitting between them. Germline assignment: CDR1 MNHNS and CDR2 SASEGT. This CDR3 contains 15 residues. CDR3 region: CASSEGSGMNTEAFF. The CDR3 nucleotides are TGTGCCAGCAGTGAAGGTTCAGGGATGAACACTGAAGCTTTCTTT.

The CDR3 here is CASSFGRGEEGYTF. CDR3 nucleotides: TGTGCCAGCAGCTTCGGCAGGGGAGAGGAAGGCTACACCTTC. The chain employs TRBV7-3 and TRBJ1-2, with D tentatively TRBD1 (6 bases). V lost 3 bases to trimming and J lost 8 bases, with 16 bases between them. Germline-derived CDR1 and CDR2 are SGHTA and FQGTGA. The CDR3 runs to 14 residues.

This clone has just one count. This chain connects TRBV4-1 to TRBJ1-4; unclear D gene. The CDR3 has 12 amino acids. V was shortened by 3 bases and J by 8 bases, with 7 bases between the two germline ends. Germline V CDR1 and CDR2: MGHRA, YSYEKL. The DNA of the CDR3 is TGCGCCAGCAGCCACTGGGAGGAAAAACTGTTTTTT. It specifies CASSHWEEKLFF.

The J gene is TRBJ2-7, the V gene TRBV6-6; D may be TRBD1 (6 bases). Looked up from germline, CDR1 is MNHNY and CDR2 is SVGAGI (reference sequence). The CDR3 is 15 residues long. The V gene lost 5 bases and the J gene lost 7 bases, with 21 bases spanning the gap. DNA for the CDR3: TGTGCCAGCAGTCCGGCGAGGGGTCCGAGGGGGGAGCAGTACTTC. Protein sequence: CASSPARGPRGEQYF.